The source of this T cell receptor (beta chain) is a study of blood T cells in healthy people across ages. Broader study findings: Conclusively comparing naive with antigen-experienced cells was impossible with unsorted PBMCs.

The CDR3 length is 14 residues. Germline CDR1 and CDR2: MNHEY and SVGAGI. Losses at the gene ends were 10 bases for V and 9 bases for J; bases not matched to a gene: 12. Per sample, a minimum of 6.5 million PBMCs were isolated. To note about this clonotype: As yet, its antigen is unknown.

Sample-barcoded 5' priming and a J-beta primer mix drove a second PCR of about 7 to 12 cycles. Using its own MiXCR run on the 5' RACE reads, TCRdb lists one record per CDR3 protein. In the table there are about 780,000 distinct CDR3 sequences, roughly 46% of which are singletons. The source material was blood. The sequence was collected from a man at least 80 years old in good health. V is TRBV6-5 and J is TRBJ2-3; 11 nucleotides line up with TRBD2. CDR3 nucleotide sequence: TGTGCCACCCGGCCGGGACTAGCGGCAATAACGCAGTATTTT. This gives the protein CATRPGLAAITQYF.